This T cell receptor (beta chain) was retrieved from a study of T cell responses to AZD1222 COVID-19 vaccine. Study results and limitations: Among the donors, most were white British and more were female, and clonal diversity was possibly underestimated. Recipients of AZD1222 seropositive at baseline numbered only 6 or 7. Targeting of unmutated variant regions was reportedly seen in nearly half of spike-specific TCRs.

The CDR3 spans 16 residues. J gave up 0 bases and V 5 bases, and 10 bases lay outside the gene matches. Germline CDR1 reads LGHDT; CDR2 reads YNNKEL (reference sequence). Measured with immunoSEQ multiplex PCR; TCRdb has only the in-frame clones, and not every one. This repertoire shows 85,000 to 130,000 clones, approximately 87% found once; its top ten account for roughly 5.1%. As regards this clone: Its antigen is as yet unknown.

The chain couples TRBV3-1 (or the pseudogene TRBV3-2) to TRBJ2-7, with 7 positions matching TRBD2. The sample in question was peripheral blood, obtained on day 0 of AZD1222 vaccination. This clonotype was obtained from an adult in good health. DNA for the CDR3: TGTGCCAGCAGCGCCCTTACTAGCGCCTACTCCTACGAGCAGTACTTC. Amino acid sequence: CASSALTSAYSYEQYF.